This section outlines one T cell receptor (beta chain) sequence together with its context. Sequencing was performed with immunoSEQ multiplex PCR; in TCRdb, only in-frame clones are kept and a portion is missing. The table records a few hundred thousand clones, more than 75% of them present only once. The CDR3 runs 12 residues. In germline, CDR1 is GTSNPN, CDR2 SVGIG (reference sequence). Trimming took 5 bases from V and 0 from J, leaving 6 bases between them. The sample belongs to a study of blood T cell repertoires in COVID-19. About the research overall: Nucleic acid was either cDNA or gDNA, and it came from T cells, B-cell-depleted T cells, or PBMCs.

The sequence came from a woman between 18 and 29 years old who had recovered from COVID-19. The V and J genes are TRBV30 and TRBJ2-3; D might be TRBD1 (5 bases). Sequencing was carried out using PBMCs or T cells enriched from blood (not recorded which). The CDR3 sequence: CAWDRSTDTQYF. The CDR3 DNA reads as TGTGCCTGGGACAGAAGCACAGATACGCAGTATTTT.